Shown below are 20 T cell receptor beta chains from a single sample sequenced in a study of shared clonotypes between healthy human individuals. Clones were sequenced by immunoSEQ multiplex PCR, and TCRdb holds only the in-frame ones, with some missing. The profile shows over 750,000 clones, about 96% of them singletons. Naivety among CD8 cells was defined by CD45RO negativity and positive CCR7 selection, thereby excluding terminally differentiated effector memory CD45RA+ cells. Specimen: naive CD8+ T cells sorted from blood. These receptor sequences come from a man aged 25 to 40 in good health.

The chain couples TRBV27 to TRBJ2-7, with 8 bases aligning to TRBD2. This CDR3 contains 15 residues. Germline CDR1 reads MNHEY; CDR2 reads SMNVEV (reference sequence). The V segment lost 8 bases and the J segment 3 bases; nucleotides outside the gene matches: 12. The CDR3 nucleotides are TGTGCCAGCGGGCGTTTCGGGACTAGGGACTACGAGCAGTACTTC. This encodes CASGRFGTRDYEQYF.

V and J are TRBV7-3 and TRBJ2-1; TRBD2 aligns across 7 bases. The CDR3 runs 15 residues. CDR1 SGHTA and CDR2 FQGTGA come from the germline V gene. V lost 5 bases, J lost 1 base, and 5 bases stayed unmatched. CDR3 region: CASSPGTTSYNEQFF. CDR3 sequence (DNA): TGTGCCAGCAGCCCCGGGACTACATCCTACAATGAGCAGTTCTTC.

The CDR3 is CASSGLPAAVQYF. CDR3 in DNA: TGTGCCAGCAGTGGTCTCCCGGCTGCGGTGCAGTACTTC. The gene calls are TRBV27 and TRBJ2-7; D uncertain. The CDR3 runs to 13 residues. Trimming took off 5 bases at V and 9 bases at J, with 17 bases between the two ends. CDR1 and CDR2 from the germline V gene are MNHEY and SMNVEV (reference sequence).

The chain uses TRBV7-2 and TRBJ2-1; TRBD2 agrees at 12 bases. Germline CDR1 reads SGHTA; CDR2 reads FQGNSA. Unmatched junction bases numbered 8, after V lost 1 base and J lost 7 bases. This CDR3 contains 17 residues. CDR3 sequence (DNA): TGTGCCAGCAGCTTAGGACTAGCGGGAGCCACGGGGAATGAGCAGTTCTTC. It translates to CASSLGLAGATGNEQFF. Complete variable domain (other parts from reference TRBV7-2 and TRBJ2-1): GAGVSQSPSNKVTEKGKDVELRCDPISGHTALYWYRQSLGQGLEFLIYFQGNSAPDKSGLPSDRFSAERTGGSVSTLTIQRTQQEDSAVYLCASSLGLAGATGNEQFFGPGTRLTVL.

V gene TRBV6-1 combines with J gene TRBJ2-7; D gene unclear. The germline V gene encodes CDR1 MNHNS and CDR2 SASEGT. V dropped 3 bases and J dropped 5 bases, with 14 bases sitting between them. This CDR3 is built from 14 residues. CDR3 DNA: TGTGCCAGCAGTGAGCGCCGGACGCCGGACGAGCAGTACTTC. It translates to CASSERRTPDEQYF.

V is TRBV5-8 and J is TRBJ2-7; 10 bases fit TRBD1. After removal of 2 bases from V and 2 bases from J, the junction contained 4 bases not matched to a gene. The CDR3 has 15 amino acids. Germline V gives CDR1 SGHTS, CDR2 YDEGEE. CDR3 protein: CASSFIGQGAYEQYF. Here the CDR3 DNA reads TGTGCCAGCAGCTTCATTGGACAGGGGGCCTACGAGCAGTACTTC.

J is TRBJ2-1 and V is TRBV5-6, with D perhaps TRBD2 (6 bases). The germline V and J ends were trimmed by 4 bases and 9 bases, with 11 bases remaining between them. Per germline, CDR1 SGHDT and CDR2 YYEEEE. This CDR3 has 12 amino acids. CDR3 loop: CASSMTSTEQFF. The CDR3 DNA is TGTGCCAGCAGCATGACTAGTACTGAGCAGTTCTTC.

The rearrangement links TRBV7-3 to TRBJ2-2; D remains unclear. This CDR3 has 16 amino acids. Trimming shortened V by 5 bases and J by 0 bases, and 13 bases separated the two germline ends. Per the germline V gene, CDR1 is SGHTA and CDR2 is FQGTGA. Here the CDR3 DNA reads TGTGCCAGCAGCAATATGGACGTGTCGAACACCGGGGAGCTGTTTTTT. Translating it yields CASSNMDVSNTGELFF.

The chain carries TRBV7-3 and TRBJ2-7; D perhaps matches TRBD2 (6 bases). There are 14 residues in the CDR3. Trimming removed 1 base at V and 2 bases at J, with 9 bases between. Germline V gene sequence: CDR1 SGHTA, CDR2 FQGTGA. CDR3 protein: CASSLNGGTYEQYF. The CDR3 nucleotides are TGTGCCAGCAGCTTAAACGGGGGAACCTACGAGCAGTACTTC.

The chain combines TRBV7-9 with TRBJ2-7; unclear D gene. Germline V gives CDR1 SEHNR, CDR2 FQNEAQ (reference sequence). This CDR3 is built from 13 residues. Trimming cost V 5 bases and J 4 bases, with 12 bases left between them. The CDR3: CASSRASSYEQYF. As DNA, the CDR3 is TGTGCCAGCAGCCGAGCCTCCAGTTACGAGCAGTACTTC.

The V call is TRBV19, the J call TRBJ2-3; 7 bases match TRBD2. V shed 1 base and J 0 bases; nucleotides not matched to a gene: 4. CDR3 length: 16 residues. The germline V gene encodes CDR1 LNHDA and CDR2 SQIVND (reference sequence). The CDR3 coding sequence is TGTGCCAGTAGTATAGTGGAGGGAGGGAGCACAGATACGCAGTATTTT. This sequence encodes CASSIVEGGSTDTQYF.

This clone showed up just once. V and J are TRBV2 and TRBJ1-4, with unresolved D. Germline CDR1 SNHLY, CDR2 FYNNEI. The CDR3 is 15 residues long. V gave up 3 bases and J gave up 4 bases, with 12 bases separating them. In DNA form, the CDR3 reads TGTGCCAGCAGTGATCTCAGCAAAAGTAATGAAAAACTGTTTTTT. The encoded protein is CASSDLSKSNEKLFF.

The chain links TRBV10-3 to TRBJ2-3; 9 bases match TRBD2. The germline gives CDR1 ENHRY, CDR2 SYGVKD. The CDR3 contains 15 residues. V shed 2 bases and J 5 bases; nucleotides not matched to a gene: 5. This chain's CDR3 is CAISEIAGDLDTQYF. In DNA, the CDR3 is TGTGCCATCAGTGAGATAGCGGGAGATCTAGATACGCAGTATTTT.

V and J are TRBV15 and TRBJ2-6, with D unresolved. The V end was cut by 2 bases, the J end by 0 bases, with 17 bases between. The CDR3 totals 19 residues. The germline gives CDR1 LNHNV, CDR2 YYDKDF (reference sequence). In nucleotides, the CDR3 is TGTGCCACCAGCAGACCCGAAGAGTCAGGATTCTCTGGGGCCAACGTCCTGACTTTC. Encoded protein: CATSRPEESGFSGANVLTF.

This clone turned up a few times. This sample includes further DNA sequences coding for the same CDR3. The chain joins TRBV4-3 to TRBJ2-7; 9 nucleotides match TRBD2. Germline V gives CDR1 LGHNA, CDR2 YSLEER. With V trimmed by 3 bases and J by 4 bases, 1 base remained unmatched. This CDR3 has 13 amino acids. CDR3 amino acids: CASSQGLAYEQYF. Written as DNA, the CDR3 is TGCGCCAGCAGCCAGGGACTAGCTTACGAGCAGTACTTC.

This clone was detected only once. The chain recombines TRBV5-1 with TRBJ2-7, with a possible D match to TRBD2 (5 bases). The CDR3 runs 14 residues. The germline V and J ends were trimmed by 0 bases and 2 bases, with 9 bases remaining between them. The germline V gene encodes CDR1 SGHRS and CDR2 YFSETQ. The CDR3 loop is CASSLEVGAYEQYF. DNA of the CDR3: TGCGCCAGCAGCTTGGAGGTCGGGGCCTACGAGCAGTACTTC.

The rearrangement uses TRBV7-9 and TRBJ2-7; the D gene is possibly TRBD1 (6 bases). Trimming took 5 bases from V and 6 from J, leaving 14 bases between them. CDR1 and CDR2 (germline): SEHNR, FQNEAQ (reference sequence). This CDR3 spans 13 amino acids. CDR3 protein: CASSPKQGIEQYF. Written as DNA, the CDR3 is TGTGCCAGCAGCCCAAAACAGGGAATCGAGCAGTACTTC.

A word on this clone: Other DNA sequences within the sample encode an identical CDR3. The rearrangement joins TRBV27 to TRBJ2-7; D unresolved. There are 12 residues in the CDR3. CDR1 is MNHEY and CDR2 is SMNVEV in the germline V gene (reference sequence). The germline V and J ends were trimmed by 5 bases and 1 base, with 6 bases remaining between them. Here the CDR3 DNA reads TGTGCCAGCAGTGGTCAATCCTACGAGCAGTACTTC. It specifies CASSGQSYEQYF.

V usage is TRBV6-6 and J usage is TRBJ2-2; D not resolved. The germline V and J ends were trimmed by 3 bases and 1 base, with 12 bases remaining between them. Germline V lookup: CDR1 MNHNY, CDR2 SVGAGI (reference sequence). The CDR3 covers 16 residues. The CDR3 here is CASSYGRTLNTGELFF. The DNA of the CDR3 is TGTGCCAGCAGTTATGGACGGACCTTGAACACCGGGGAGCTGTTTTTT.

V and J are TRBV5-4 and TRBJ2-3; 9 nucleotides align to TRBD1. Germline-derived CDR1 and CDR2 are SGHNT and YYREEE (reference sequence). This CDR3 has 17 amino acids. V gave up 4 bases and J gave up 3 bases; unmatched junction bases: 12. CDR3 DNA: TGTGCCAGCAGCCCCCCGACCGGGACAGGGATAACAGATACGCAGTATTTT. Residues: CASSPPTGTGITDTQYF.